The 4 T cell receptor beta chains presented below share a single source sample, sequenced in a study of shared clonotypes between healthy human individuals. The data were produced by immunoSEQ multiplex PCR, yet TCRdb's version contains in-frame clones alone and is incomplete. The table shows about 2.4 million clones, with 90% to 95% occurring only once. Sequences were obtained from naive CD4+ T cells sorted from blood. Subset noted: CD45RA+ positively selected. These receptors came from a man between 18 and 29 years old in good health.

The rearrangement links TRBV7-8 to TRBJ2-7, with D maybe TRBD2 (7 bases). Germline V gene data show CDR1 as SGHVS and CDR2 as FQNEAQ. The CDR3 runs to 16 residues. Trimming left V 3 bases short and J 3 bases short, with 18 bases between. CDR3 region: CASSFPARGAHYEQYF. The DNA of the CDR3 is TGTGCCAGCAGCTTCCCGGCACGGGGGGCACACTACGAGCAGTACTTC.

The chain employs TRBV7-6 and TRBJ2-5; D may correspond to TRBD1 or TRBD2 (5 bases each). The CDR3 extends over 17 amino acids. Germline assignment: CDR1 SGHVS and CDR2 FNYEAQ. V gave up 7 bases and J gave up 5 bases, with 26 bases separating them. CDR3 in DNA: TGTGCCAGCATCGCGGCGGTCGGGGACCTAACCCAGGAGACCCAGTACTTC. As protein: CASIAAVGDLTQETQYF.

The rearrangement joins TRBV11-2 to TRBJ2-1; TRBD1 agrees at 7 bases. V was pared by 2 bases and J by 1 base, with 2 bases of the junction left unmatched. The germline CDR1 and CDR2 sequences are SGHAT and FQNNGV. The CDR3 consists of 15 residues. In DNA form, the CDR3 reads TGTGCCAGCAGCTTACGACAGGGTTCCTACAATGAGCAGTTCTTC. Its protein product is CASSLRQGSYNEQFF.

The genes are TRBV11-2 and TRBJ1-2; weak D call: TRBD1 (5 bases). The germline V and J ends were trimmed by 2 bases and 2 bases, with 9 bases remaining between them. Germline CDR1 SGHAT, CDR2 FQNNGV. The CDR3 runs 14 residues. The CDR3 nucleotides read TGTGCCAGCAGCTTAATCTCAGGGAACTATGGCTACACCTTC. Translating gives CASSLISGNYGYTF.